This TCR beta chain originates from a study of blood T cell repertoires in COVID-19. On the study more broadly: Researchers got acute and convalescent COVID-19 samples from the United States, Italy and Spain. PBMCs, B-cell-depleted T cells, or T cells were the source of the cDNA or gDNA that made up the material.

The V gene's germline CDR1 is SGHNT and CDR2 YYREEE (reference sequence). The junction had 3 bases not matched to a gene; V was cut back by 3 bases and J by 8 bases. The CDR3 has 13 residues. Per the study methods: Nucleated cell number was recorded as an estimate derived from reference gene primer amplification. Data came from immunoSEQ multiplex PCR; TCRdb stores just in-frame clones and leaves some out. That table supplies the V and J calls and clone size; D and trimming were determined from the DNA. Found here are 120,000 to 150,000 clones, more than 75% of them singletons; the top ten hold more than 3.5%.

The sequenced sample was peripheral blood. This rearrangement joins TRBV5-4 to TRBJ2-5, with 11 bases lining up with TRBD2. This receptor was identified in a woman aged 40 to 55 with acute or convalescent COVID-19. The CDR3 DNA reads TGTGCCAGCAGCTATAGCGGGGGGGCCACCCAGTACTTC. This gives the protein CASSYSGGATQYF.